This TCR beta chain was found in a study of blood T cell repertoires in COVID-19. Study as a whole: PBMCs, B-cell-depleted T cells, or T cells were the source of the cDNA or gDNA that made up the material.

Data came from immunoSEQ multiplex PCR; TCRdb stores just in-frame clones and leaves some out. The table shows 60,000 or so clones, with 65% to 90% occurring only once. The germline CDR1 and CDR2 sequences are SNHLY and FYNNEI. V shed 0 bases and J shed 0 bases, with 12 bases lying between them. The CDR3 has 17 amino acids. The J gene is TRBJ1-3, the V gene TRBV2; tentative D call: TRBD1 (6 bases). Sequenced sample: peripheral blood. The TCR was taken from a human donor in a cohort sampled during active COVID-19. Written as DNA, the CDR3 is TGTGCCAGCAGTGAAGCGCTTGGACAGTACTCTGGAAACACCATATATTTT. This translates into CASSEALGQYSGNTIYF.